Presented here are 23 T cell receptor beta chains from one specimen sequenced in a study of blood T cell repertoires in COVID-19. Data came from immunoSEQ multiplex PCR; TCRdb stores just in-frame clones and leaves some out. This table holds a few hundred thousand clones, 70% to 90% found once. Sequenced material: PBMCs or T cells enriched from blood (not recorded which). The receptors were sampled from a woman between 18 and 29 years old who had been exposed to COVID-19.

This clone has a handful of counts. The gene calls are TRBV11-2 and TRBJ2-1; 8 bases match TRBD1. Germline V CDR1 and CDR2: SGHAT, FQNNGV. This CDR3 is 13 amino acids long. The trim removed 4 bases at V and 7 bases at J, leaving 3 bases unmatched. The CDR3 DNA reads TGTGCCAGCAGCTCGACAGGGGTTAATGAGCAGTTCTTC. This sequence encodes CASSSTGVNEQFF.

The chain couples TRBV5-5 to TRBJ2-1; D is uncertain. From germline, CDR1 is SGHKS and CDR2 YYEKEE (reference sequence). This CDR3 is built from 14 residues. V lost 0 bases and J 7 bases, leaving 11 bases between the germline ends. This CDR3 reads CASSLALATNEQFF. Written as DNA, the CDR3 is TGTGCCAGCAGCTTGGCTCTGGCAACAAATGAGCAGTTCTTC. The variable domain in full, with the rest retrieved from reference TRBV5-5 and TRBJ2-1, is DAGVTQSPTHLIKTRGQQVTLRCSPISGHKSVSWYQQVLGQGPQFIFQYYEKEERGRGNFPDRFSARQFPNYSSELNVNALLLGDSALYLCASSLALATNEQFFGPGTRLTVL.

This clone has more than one count but fewer than ten. The V and J genes are TRBV5-1 and TRBJ2-7, with D tentatively TRBD1 (6 bases). CDR1 SGHRS and CDR2 YFSETQ come from the germline V gene. CDR3 length equals 15 residues. The ends were cut back, 0 bases at V and 1 base at J, with 11 bases in the middle. The CDR3 DNA is TGCGCCAGCAGCTTGGTCCCGACAGGATCCTACGAGCAGTACTTC. Its protein product is CASSLVPTGSYEQYF.

The rearrangement links TRBV28 to TRBJ1-4; 7 bases are a match to TRBD1. V lost 1 base, J lost 4 bases, and 3 bases stayed unmatched. Germline CDR1 reads MDHEN; CDR2 reads SYDVKM. The length of the CDR3 is 15 residues. This CDR3 is CASSLSQGDNEKLFF. CDR3 sequence (DNA): TGTGCCAGCAGTTTATCCCAGGGGGATAATGAAAAACTGTTTTTT. Drawing the rest from reference TRBV28 and TRBJ1-4, the complete variable domain is DVKVTQSSRYLVKRTGEKVFLECVQDMDHENMFWYRQDPGLGLRLIYFSYDVKMKEKGDIPEGYSVSREKKERFSLILESASTNQTSMYLCASSLSQGDNEKLFFGSGTQLSVL.

The gene calls are TRBV7-2 and TRBJ1-6; perhaps TRBD1 as D (5 bases). The CDR3 sequence is 17 residues long. CDR1 and CDR2 from the germline V gene are SGHTA and FQGNSA. Trimming left V 5 bases short and J 7 bases short, with 21 bases between. The CDR3 reads CASSRGGSGAANSPLHF. CDR3 nucleotides: TGTGCCAGCAGCCGGGGGGGAAGTGGGGCAGCCAATTCACCCCTCCACTTT.

The CDR3 coding sequence is TGTGCCAGCTCCCTCGCGGCTCCCCAAGGTCCTGGAAACACCATATATTTT. It encodes CASSLAAPQGPGNTIYF. The V gene is TRBV18, the J gene TRBJ1-3; the D is unclear. This CDR3 has 17 residues. V was shortened by 6 bases and J by 2 bases, with 20 bases between the two germline ends. CDR1 is KGHSH and CDR2 is LQKENI in the germline V gene.

The chain couples TRBV28 to TRBJ2-1, with 9 bases that match TRBD1. Losses at the gene ends were 1 base for V and 7 bases for J; bases not matched to a gene: 8. Germline V gene data show CDR1 as MDHEN and CDR2 as SYDVKM. This CDR3 contains 16 residues. CDR3 sequence (DNA): TGTGCCAGCAGTTTATTGGGACAGGGAATCGGGAATGAGCAGTTCTTC. Its translation: CASSLLGQGIGNEQFF.

The count of this clone is one. The chain recombines TRBV28 with TRBJ1-2; D is uncertain. The CDR3 consists of 11 residues. Germline assignment: CDR1 MDHEN and CDR2 SYDVKM. Between the trimmed V and J ends, which lost 5 bases and 7 bases, there was a span of 8 bases. CDR3 coding DNA: TGTGCCAGCAGTCAGTTTGGTGGCTACACCTTC. Translating gives CASSQFGGYTF.

The gene calls are TRBV5-1 and TRBJ2-3, with 12 nucleotides matching TRBD2. J was trimmed by 3 bases and V by 0 bases; bases with no gene match: 14. From germline, CDR1 is SGHRS and CDR2 YFSETQ. The CDR3 loop spans 20 amino acids. CDR3 region: CASSLEPHAPLAGGTDTQYF. The CDR3 bases are TGCGCCAGCAGCTTGGAACCCCACGCCCCGCTAGCGGGGGGGACAGATACGCAGTATTTT.

DNA for the CDR3: TGTGCCAGCGCCGGTTTGAGCTCCTACAATGAGCAGTTCTTC. It translates to CASAGLSSYNEQFF. V is TRBV18 and J is TRBJ2-1; no clear D gene. The germline V gene has CDR1 KGHSH and CDR2 LQKENI. This CDR3 spans 14 amino acids. Deletions cut 8 bases from V and 0 bases from J, with 11 bases between.

The chain has TRBV9 and TRBJ1-6; 7 bases match TRBD1. The CDR3 consists of 16 residues. Trimming cost V 4 bases and J 7 bases; bases outside gene matches: 11. Germline V lookup: CDR1 SGDLS, CDR2 YYNGEE. The CDR3 is CASSTQPATGNSPLHF. The DNA of the CDR3 is TGTGCCAGCAGCACCCAACCCGCGACAGGGAATTCACCCCTCCACTTT. Looking up the rest from reference TRBV9 and TRBJ1-6 gives the full variable domain: DSGVTQTPKHLITATGQRVTLRCSPRSGDLSVYWYQQSLDQGLQFLIQYYNGEERAKGNILERFSAQQFPDLHSELNLSSLELGDSALYFCASSTQPATGNSPLHFGNGTRLTVT.

This rearrangement joins TRBV24-1 to TRBJ2-3; the D gene is possibly TRBD2 (6 bases). The CDR3 spans 16 residues. The germline gives CDR1 KGHDR, CDR2 SFDVKD. Trimming cost V 5 bases and J 10 bases, with 24 bases left between them. CDR3 sequence: CATSGGVAALGVAQYF. Written as DNA, the CDR3 is TGTGCCACCAGTGGGGGGGTGGCCGCTCTCGGGGTGGCGCAGTATTTT.

This clone occurred once. The genes are TRBV6-5 and TRBJ2-5; 7 positions match TRBD1. Germline V gene data show CDR1 as MNHEY and CDR2 as SVGAGI. The CDR3 has 14 residues. V lost 10 bases and J lost 4; bases outside the gene matches: 12. CDR3: CATTPTTGRETQYF. The CDR3 DNA reads TGTGCCACCACACCTACGACAGGGCGAGAGACCCAGTACTTC.

In its sample, this clone was seen once. The chain carries TRBV28 and TRBJ1-2; TRBD1 is a possible D gene (6 bases). This CDR3 has 14 amino acids. Per germline, CDR1 MDHEN and CDR2 SYDVKM. Trimming removed 8 bases from V and 1 base from J, with 14 bases in between. In nucleotides, the CDR3 is TGTGCCAGCTTGCGGGGGCAGAATAACTATGGCTACACCTTC. Residues: CASLRGQNNYGYTF.

The CDR3: CASSRQYEQYF. DNA for the CDR3: TGTGCCAGCAGCCGACAATACGAGCAGTACTTC. The rearrangement links TRBV7-8 to TRBJ2-7; D remains unclear. Germline lookup yields CDR1 SGHVS and CDR2 FQNEAQ. Trimming left V 5 bases short and J 4 bases short, with 6 bases between. The CDR3 length is 11 residues.

This clone was picked up a small number of times. The chain couples TRBV4-3 to TRBJ2-7, with 9 bases fitting TRBD1. With V trimmed by 2 bases and J by 3 bases, 17 bases remained unmatched. The CDR3 is 19 amino acids. The germline V gene has CDR1 LGHNA and CDR2 YSLEER. The CDR3 reads CASSQKTSPPGQGYYEQYF. The CDR3 DNA sequence: TGCGCCAGCAGCCAAAAAACCTCCCCGCCGGGACAGGGTTACTACGAGCAGTACTTC.

The genes are TRBV6-5 and TRBJ1-1, with no clear D. The V and J ends lost 6 bases and 4 bases respectively, with 15 bases between them. This CDR3 is built from 14 residues. From germline, CDR1 is MNHEY and CDR2 SVGAGI. Here the CDR3 reads CASSPMTSTTEAFF. CDR3 DNA sequence: TGTGCCAGCAGCCCCATGACATCGACCACTGAAGCTTTCTTT.

The genes are TRBV27 and TRBJ2-5, with a weak D call TRBD2 (7 bases). The CDR3 covers 15 residues. Trimming left V 6 bases short and J 1 base short, with 15 bases between. The germline V gene has CDR1 MNHEY and CDR2 SMNVEV (reference sequence). DNA of the CDR3: TGTGCCAGCAGGAAGAGGGGGGGCGGCCAAGAGACCCAGTACTTC. It is translated as CASRKRGGGQETQYF.

The chain is built from TRBV27 and TRBJ2-3; TRBD2 aligns across 8 bases. Losses at the gene ends were 1 base for V and 4 bases for J; bases not matched to a gene: 4. The length of the CDR3 is 15 residues. In germline, CDR1 is MNHEY, CDR2 SMNVEV (reference sequence). CDR3 DNA sequence: TGTGCCAGCAGTTTATTGACTAGCGAGGCAGATACGCAGTATTTT. Translation gives CASSLLTSEADTQYF.

The rearrangement links TRBV9 to TRBJ2-1; 9 nucleotides align to TRBD2. With 1 base clipped from V and 4 bases from J, the junction kept 21 bases outside the gene matches. The CDR3 is made up of 21 amino acids. The germline V gene has CDR1 SGDLS and CDR2 YYNGEE. The CDR3 bases are TGTGCCAGCAGCGTACCGGGGGCGGGTAATAGCGGGGGCCACGGTTACAATGAGCAGTTCTTC. Translation gives CASSVPGAGNSGGHGYNEQFF.

The chain has TRBV15 and TRBJ1-1; 7 nucleotides align to TRBD1. This CDR3 spans 13 amino acids. Looked up from germline, CDR1 is LNHNV and CDR2 is YYDKDF (reference sequence). J was trimmed by 4 bases and V by 6 bases; bases with no gene match: 5. CDR3 in DNA: TGTGCCACCAGACCCGCAGGGGGCACTGAAGCTTTCTTT. Translating it yields CATRPAGGTEAFF.

This rearrangement joins TRBV4-1 to TRBJ1-2; TRBD1 is a possible D gene (6 bases). V was cut by 0 bases and J by 4 bases, with 12 bases left in between. Germline CDR1 is MGHRA and CDR2 is YSYEKL. The CDR3 extends over 15 amino acids. The CDR3 bases are TGCGCCAGCAGCCAAGATGGCAGGGGCCTCTATGGCTACACCTTC. Amino acids: CASSQDGRGLYGYTF.

The V call is TRBV5-1, the J call TRBJ2-1; tentative D call: TRBD2 (7 bases). Trimming removed 0 bases from V and 6 bases from J, with 13 bases in between. Germline CDR1 SGHRS, CDR2 YFSETQ. The CDR3 is 15 amino acids. CDR3 sequence (DNA): TGCGCCAGCAGCTTGGAGAGGGGGGGCTTCAATGAGCAGTTCTTC. Amino acids: CASSLERGGFNEQFF.